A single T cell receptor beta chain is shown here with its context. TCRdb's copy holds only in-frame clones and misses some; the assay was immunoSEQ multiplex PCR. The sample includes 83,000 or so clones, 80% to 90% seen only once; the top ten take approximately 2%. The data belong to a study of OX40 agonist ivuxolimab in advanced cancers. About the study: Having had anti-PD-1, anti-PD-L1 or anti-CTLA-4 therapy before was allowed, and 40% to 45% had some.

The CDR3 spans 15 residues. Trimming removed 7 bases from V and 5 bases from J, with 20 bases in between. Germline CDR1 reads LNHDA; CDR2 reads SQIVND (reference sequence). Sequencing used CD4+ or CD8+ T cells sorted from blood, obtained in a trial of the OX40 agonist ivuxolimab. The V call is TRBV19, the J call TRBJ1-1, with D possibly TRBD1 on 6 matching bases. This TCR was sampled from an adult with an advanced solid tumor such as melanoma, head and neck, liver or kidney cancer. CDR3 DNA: TGTGCCAGTACCACTACAGTGGGGGCGCGTACTGAAGCTTTCTTT. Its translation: CASTTTVGARTEAFF. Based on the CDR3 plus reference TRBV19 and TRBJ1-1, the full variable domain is DGGITQSPKYLFRKEGQNVTLSCEQNLNHDAMYWYRQDPGQGLRLIYYSQIVNDFQKGDIAEGYSVSREKKESFPLTVTSAQKNPTAFYLCASTTTVGARTEAFFGQGTRLTVV.